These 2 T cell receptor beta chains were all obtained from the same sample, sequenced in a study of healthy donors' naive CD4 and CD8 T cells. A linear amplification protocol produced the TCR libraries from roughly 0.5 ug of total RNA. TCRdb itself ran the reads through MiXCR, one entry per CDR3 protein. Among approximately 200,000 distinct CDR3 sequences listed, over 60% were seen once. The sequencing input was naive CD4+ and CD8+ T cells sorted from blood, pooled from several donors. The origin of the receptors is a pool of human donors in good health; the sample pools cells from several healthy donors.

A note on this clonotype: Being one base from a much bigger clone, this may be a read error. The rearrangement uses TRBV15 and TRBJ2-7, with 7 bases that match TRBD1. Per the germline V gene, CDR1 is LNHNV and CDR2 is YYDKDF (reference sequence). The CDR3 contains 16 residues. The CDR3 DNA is TGTGCCACCAGCGGCCCGGGACAGAAAAATTCCTACGAGCAGTGCTTC. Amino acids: CATSGPGQKNSYEQCF.

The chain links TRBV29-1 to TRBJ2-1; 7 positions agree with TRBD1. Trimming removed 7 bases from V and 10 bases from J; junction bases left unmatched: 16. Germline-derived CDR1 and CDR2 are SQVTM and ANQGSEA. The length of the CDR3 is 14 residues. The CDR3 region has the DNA TGCAGCGGTGGTAAGGACAGGAGAGAGGGGGAGCAGTTCTTC. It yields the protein CSGGKDRREGEQFF.